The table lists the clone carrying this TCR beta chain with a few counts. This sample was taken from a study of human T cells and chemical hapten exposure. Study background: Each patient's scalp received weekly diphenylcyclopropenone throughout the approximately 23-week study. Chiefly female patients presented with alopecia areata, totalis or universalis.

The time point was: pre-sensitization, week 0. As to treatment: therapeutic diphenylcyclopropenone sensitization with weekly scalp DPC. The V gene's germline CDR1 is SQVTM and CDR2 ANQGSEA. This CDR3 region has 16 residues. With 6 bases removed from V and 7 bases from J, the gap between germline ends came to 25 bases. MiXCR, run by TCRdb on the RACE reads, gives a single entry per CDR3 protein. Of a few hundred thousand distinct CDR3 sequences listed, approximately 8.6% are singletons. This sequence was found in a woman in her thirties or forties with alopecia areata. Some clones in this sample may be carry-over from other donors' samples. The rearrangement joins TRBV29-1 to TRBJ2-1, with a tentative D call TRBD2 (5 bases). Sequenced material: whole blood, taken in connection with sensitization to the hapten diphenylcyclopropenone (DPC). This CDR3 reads CSVTSGVDTRINEQFF. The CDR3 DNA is TGCAGCGTCACGTCCGGGGTCGATACCCGGATAAATGAGCAGTTCTTC.